This TCR beta chain was sequenced in a study of early T cells in non-severe SARS-CoV-2 infection. The library protocol tagged individual cDNA molecules with unique molecular identifiers. TCRdb re-analysed the 5' RACE reads in MiXCR, keeping a single row per CDR3 protein. The table includes over 25,000 distinct CDR3 sequences, around 7% detected once. From germline, CDR1 is SGHAT and CDR2 FQDESV (reference sequence). The V and J ends lost 5 bases and 8 bases respectively, with 15 bases between them. The length of the CDR3 is 13 residues. This clonotype was seen many times. The genes are TRBV11-1 and TRBJ1-2; D gene unclear. The receptor was derived from an adult who was a healthcare worker with PCR-confirmed SARS-CoV-2 infection or an uninfected control (not recorded which). Source material: whole blood. Here the CDR3 reads CASSRSGLKGYTF. The CDR3 DNA sequence: TGTGCCAGCAGCCGGTCGGGGTTAAAGGGCTACACCTTC.